The clone carrying this TCR beta chain was counted many times. Possible read error: a much larger clone is one base away. Patients were all untreated before their thyroid surgery. This entry belongs to a study of metastatic and nonmetastatic thyroid tumors. The CDR3 sequence is 13 residues long. The germline V and J ends were trimmed by 5 bases and 5 bases, with 12 bases remaining between them. Per germline, CDR1 KGHDR and CDR2 SFDVKD. Using MiXCR, TCRdb re-called clones from the PCR reads. Here the sample spans 26,000 or so clones, around 14% being singletons. This clonotype originated in a male donor with papillary thyroid cancer or a benign thyroid nodule (not recorded which). Some clones in this sample may be carry-over from other donors' samples. The chain couples TRBV24-1 to TRBJ2-7; D not resolved. Sequenced material: blood. As DNA, the CDR3 is TGTGCCACCAGTGTAGGGTCCGCCAACGAGCAGTACTTC. It yields the protein CATSVGSANEQYF.